The present TCR beta chain was sequenced within a study of shared clonotypes between healthy human individuals. This CDR3 comprises 11 residues. V lost 4 bases to trimming and J lost 3 bases, with 4 bases between them. Per the germline V gene, CDR1 is MNHNS and CDR2 is SASEGT. CD45RO-negative cells were positively selected for CCR7, leaving out terminally differentiated effector memory CD45RA+ cells. Each subset's genomic DNA was split evenly across several immunoSEQ plates. Generated by immunoSEQ multiplex PCR, the TCRdb table keeps only in-frame clones and is missing some. The sample yields hundreds of thousands of clones, more than 85% seen once. This clone was recorded only once.

Material for sequencing was naive CD8+ T cells sorted from blood. The chain carries TRBV6-1 and TRBJ2-7, with D hard to call. The sequence came from a man in his thirties or forties in good health. CDR3 region: CASSGVYEQYF. The CDR3 DNA reads TGTGCCAGCAGTGGGGTCTACGAGCAGTACTTC.